What follows are 22 T cell receptor beta chains derived from one specimen sequenced in a study of T-cell reconstitution after alpha-beta-depleted transplantation in children. Unique molecular identifiers were incorporated when the TCRbeta library was constructed. TCRdb processed the PCR reads anew with MiXCR; each CDR3 protein has one entry. Of over 400,000 distinct CDR3 sequences in the sample, approximately 41% were seen once. The sample in question was PBMCs, obtained before TCRalphabeta/CD19-depleted stem cell transplant. These receptors were obtained from a girl aged 2 to 9 with aplastic anemia, due to receive a stem cell transplant.

This sequence joins TRBV9 and TRBJ2-3, with TRBD1 as a possible D gene (6 bases). V dropped 0 bases and J dropped 1 base, with 12 bases sitting between them. The CDR3 is 16 residues long. Germline V CDR1 and CDR2: SGDLS, YYNGEE. CDR3 coding DNA: TGTGCCAGCAGCGTAGCCAAGACAGGACGCACAGATACGCAGTATTTT. Its protein product is CASSVAKTGRTDTQYF.

This CDR3 reads CASSSNPGPGYYNEQFF. The CDR3 bases are TGTGCCAGCAGCTCGAACCCCGGACCCGGCTACTACAATGAGCAGTTCTTC. This chain joins TRBV11-3 and TRBJ2-1; D is ambiguous. Trimming removed 4 bases from V and 3 bases from J, with 19 bases in between. Germline CDR1 and CDR2: SGHNT and YENEEA. This CDR3 spans 17 amino acids.

This clonotype was observed once. J is TRBJ1-2 and V is TRBV5-1; D might be TRBD1 (6 bases). The CDR3 is 14 residues long. CDR1 is SGHRS and CDR2 is YFSETQ in the germline V gene. V was pared by 0 bases and J by 8 bases, with 14 bases between. The CDR3: CASSLARGQEGYTF. The DNA of the CDR3 is TGCGCCAGCAGCTTGGCTCGGGGGCAAGAGGGCTACACCTTC.

This clonotype has just a few counts. The rearrangement links TRBV15 to TRBJ2-5, with TRBD1 identical over 7 bases. The CDR3 spans 16 residues. Trimming took 6 bases from V and 2 from J; bases not matched to a gene: 12. Germline lookup yields CDR1 LNHNV and CDR2 YYDKDF (reference sequence). The CDR3 loop is CATSPTTGQEQETQYF. The CDR3 DNA is TGTGCCACCAGTCCGACTACCGGACAGGAACAAGAGACCCAGTACTTC.

The chain has TRBV20-1 and TRBJ1-2; weak D call: TRBD1 (6 bases). Germline loops: CDR1 DFQATT, CDR2 SNEGSKA (reference sequence). The CDR3 has 14 residues. The CDR3 loop reads CSSHRDIAPDGYTF. For the CDR3, the DNA is TGCAGCTCTCACCGGGACATCGCCCCTGATGGCTACACCTTC.

Note on this clonotype: A read error may produce the germline difference seen at one junction end. The chain couples TRBV20-1 to TRBJ1-2; no clear D. This CDR3 comprises 14 residues. The germline V gene encodes CDR1 DFQATT and CDR2 SNEGSKA (reference sequence). CDR3 protein: CSAKRSVTPYGYPF. Here the CDR3 DNA reads TGCAGTGCTAAAAGGTCGGTGACGCCCTATGGCTACCCCTTC.

This clonotype has a count of ten or more. The gene calls are TRBV27 and TRBJ2-7; 8 bases fit TRBD1. With V trimmed by 2 bases and J by 5 bases, 5 bases remained unmatched. Germline CDR1 is MNHEY and CDR2 is SMNVEV (reference sequence). There are 14 residues in the CDR3. The CDR3 is CASSLRQGHHEQYF. CDR3 sequence (DNA): TGTGCCAGCAGTTTACGACAGGGGCACCACGAGCAGTACTTC.

About this clonotype itself: A read error is likely, as this CDR3 ends without the conserved phenylalanine or tryptophan. V is TRBV6-5 and J is TRBJ2-1; a weak D match, TRBD2 (5 bases). The CDR3 extends over 16 amino acids. The V end lost 2 bases, the J end lost 3 bases, and 14 bases lay between the germline ends. Per germline, CDR1 MNHEY and CDR2 SVGAGI. Here the CDR3 reads CASSYRAGGYYNEQFL. In nucleotides, the CDR3 is TGTGCCAGCAGTTACAGGGCGGGCGGTTACTACAATGAGCAGTTCCTC.

There are many counts of this clonotype. The rearrangement uses TRBV7-9 and TRBJ2-1; 11 positions agree with TRBD2. CDR1 is SEHNR, CDR2 FQNEAQ, per germline (reference sequence). The CDR3 totals 13 residues. The trim removed 4 bases at V and 8 bases at J, leaving 1 base unmatched. CDR3 nucleotides: TGTGCCAGCAGCTCGGGACTAGCGGATGAGCAGTTCTTC. It encodes CASSSGLADEQFF.

A word on this clonotype: One junction end disagrees with the germline gene, perhaps due to a read error. CDR3 amino acids: CASSLGVVFDYGYTF. The CDR3 nucleotides are TGTGCCAGCAGTTTAGGGGTGGTGTTTGACTATGGCTACACCTTC. The chain uses TRBV7-2 and TRBJ1-2, with D maybe TRBD1 (5 bases). Germline V gene lookup returns CDR1 SGHTA and CDR2 FQGNSA. The CDR3 contains 15 residues.

This clonotype was observed at least ten times. V and J are TRBV7-9 and TRBJ2-3; D call uncertain. Trimming stripped 5 bases from V and 4 bases from J, with 19 bases between. Germline CDR1 SEHNR, CDR2 FQNEAQ (reference sequence). This CDR3 spans 16 amino acids. CDR3 region: CASSAEMPPPPDTQYF. CDR3 coding DNA: TGTGCCAGCAGCGCCGAGATGCCGCCTCCCCCAGATACGCAGTATTTT.

The CDR3 is CASRPGLNEKLFF. CDR3 in DNA: TGTGCCAGCAGACCCGGATTAAATGAAAAACTGTTTTTT. The gene calls are TRBV6-6 and TRBJ1-4; no clear D. Germline V gives CDR1 MNHNY, CDR2 SVGAGI (reference sequence). The CDR3 has 13 amino acids. Trimming removed 6 bases from V and 5 bases from J, with 10 bases in between.

This clonotype was picked up many times. This sequence joins TRBV2 and TRBJ2-1; 13 positions agree with TRBD2. The CDR3 extends over 15 amino acids. J was trimmed by 9 bases and V by 8 bases; bases with no gene match: 10. Germline CDR1 is SNHLY and CDR2 is FYNNEI. The CDR3 is CASCNPGLAGSEQFF. The CDR3 bases are TGTGCCAGCTGTAATCCGGGACTAGCGGGAAGTGAGCAGTTCTTC.

The V gene is TRBV24-1, the J gene TRBJ1-2, with unresolved D. The CDR3 loop spans 13 amino acids. Germline V CDR1 and CDR2: KGHDR, SFDVKD. V gave up 6 bases and J gave up 5 bases, with 12 bases separating them. CDR3 sequence: CATSTGRAYGYTF. In nucleotides, the CDR3 is TGTGCCACCAGTACCGGCAGAGCGTATGGCTACACCTTC.

The genes are TRBV10-3 and TRBJ2-5; TRBD1 matches at 8 bases. The germline CDR1 and CDR2 sequences are ENHRY and SYGVKD. V shed 0 bases, J shed 1 base, and the junction held 4 bases outside the gene matches. The CDR3 totals 16 residues. DNA for the CDR3: TGTGCCATCAGTGAGTCATTGACAGGGGTCCAAGAGACCCAGTACTTC. It is translated as CAISESLTGVQETQYF.

This clonotype was observed a handful of times. The chain joins TRBV12-3 or TRBV12-4 to TRBJ2-7; 7 bases fit TRBD2. The CDR3 runs 15 residues. V dropped 5 bases and J dropped 1; count of bases not matched to a gene: 8. DNA for the CDR3: TGTGCCAGCAGTCTCGGGGGGTTCACATCCTACGAGCAGTACTTC. Its translation: CASSLGGFTSYEQYF.

Comments on this clonotype: The junction does not match germline at one end; this may be a read error. The V call is TRBV4-1, the J call TRBJ2-1; 10 nucleotides align to TRBD2. This CDR3 is built from 16 residues. Germline CDR1 reads MGHRA; CDR2 reads YSYEKL. The CDR3 here is CASSLRGLAANNEHFF. For the CDR3, the DNA is TGCGCCAGCAGCCTTCGAGGACTAGCGGCGAACAATGAGCATTTCTTC.

This clonotype has at least ten counts. This chain joins TRBV5-1 and TRBJ2-5, with D uncertain. The CDR3 extends over 14 amino acids. The V gene's germline CDR1 is SGHRS and CDR2 YFSETQ. V was cut by 4 bases and J by 6 bases, with 16 bases left in between. The CDR3 bases are TGCGCCAGCAGCCAACGGCTACCCGAGAAGACCCAGTACTTC. Translated, it gives CASSQRLPEKTQYF.

The J gene is TRBJ2-2, the V gene TRBV7-6; no clear D gene. V lost 5 bases, J lost 4 bases, and 11 bases lay in between. This CDR3 has 14 amino acids. CDR1 SGHVS and CDR2 FNYEAQ come from the germline V gene. CDR3 in amino acids: CASSVKPSTGELFF. CDR3 DNA: TGTGCCAGCAGCGTCAAGCCCTCCACCGGGGAGCTGTTTTTT.

At least ten counts were recorded for this clonotype. The J gene is TRBJ2-7, the V gene TRBV10-3; 7 bases fit TRBD1. The CDR3 runs to 13 residues. Germline loops: CDR1 ENHRY, CDR2 SYGVKD. V lost 6 bases and J lost 6; bases outside the gene matches: 8. The CDR3 sequence is CAIRNTGQAEQYF. The DNA of the CDR3 is TGTGCCATCAGGAACACCGGACAGGCCGAGCAGTACTTC.

This clonotype was seen repeatedly, ten times or more. This rearrangement joins TRBV7-2 to TRBJ2-1; D possibly corresponds to TRBD1 (5 bases). Trimming removed 5 bases from V and 6 bases from J, with 14 bases in between. This CDR3 spans 14 amino acids. Germline V lookup: CDR1 SGHTA, CDR2 FQGNSA. This chain's CDR3 is CASSPPPGLNEQFF. CDR3 nucleotides: TGTGCCAGCAGCCCACCACCAGGGCTCAATGAGCAGTTCTTC.

CDR3 sequence (DNA): TGCGCCAGCAGCCCTCGGGACATGAACACTGAAGCTTTCTTT. It is translated as CASSPRDMNTEAFF. This rearrangement joins TRBV5-1 to TRBJ1-1; D is perhaps TRBD1 (6 bases). Germline loops: CDR1 SGHRS, CDR2 YFSETQ. Trimming cost V 4 bases and J 0 bases, with 10 bases left between them. The CDR3 spans 14 residues.